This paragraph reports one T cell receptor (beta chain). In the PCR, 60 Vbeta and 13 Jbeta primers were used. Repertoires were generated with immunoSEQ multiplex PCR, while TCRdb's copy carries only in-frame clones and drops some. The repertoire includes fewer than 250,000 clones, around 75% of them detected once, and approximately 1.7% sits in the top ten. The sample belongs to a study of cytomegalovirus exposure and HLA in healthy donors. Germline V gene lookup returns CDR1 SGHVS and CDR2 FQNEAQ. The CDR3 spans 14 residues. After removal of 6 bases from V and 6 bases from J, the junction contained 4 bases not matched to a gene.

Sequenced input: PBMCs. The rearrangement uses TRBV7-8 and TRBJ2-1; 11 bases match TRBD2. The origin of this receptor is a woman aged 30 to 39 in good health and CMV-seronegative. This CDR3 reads CASSQLAGANEQFF. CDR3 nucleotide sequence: TGTGCCAGCAGTCAACTAGCGGGAGCCAATGAGCAGTTCTTC.